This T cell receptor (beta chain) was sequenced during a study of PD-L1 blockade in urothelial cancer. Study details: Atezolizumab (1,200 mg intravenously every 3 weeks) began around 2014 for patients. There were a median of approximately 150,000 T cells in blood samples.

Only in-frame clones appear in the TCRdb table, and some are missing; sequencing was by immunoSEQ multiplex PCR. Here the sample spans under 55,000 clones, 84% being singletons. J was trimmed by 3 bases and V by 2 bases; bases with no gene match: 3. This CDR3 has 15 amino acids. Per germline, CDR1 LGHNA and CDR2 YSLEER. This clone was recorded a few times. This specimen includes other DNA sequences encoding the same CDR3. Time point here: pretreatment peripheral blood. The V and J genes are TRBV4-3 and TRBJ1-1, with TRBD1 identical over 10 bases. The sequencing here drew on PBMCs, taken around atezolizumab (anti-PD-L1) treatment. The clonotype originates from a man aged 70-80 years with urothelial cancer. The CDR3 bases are TGCGCCAGCAGCCAAACCGGGACAGGGGACACTGAAGCTTTCTTT. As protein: CASSQTGTGDTEAFF.